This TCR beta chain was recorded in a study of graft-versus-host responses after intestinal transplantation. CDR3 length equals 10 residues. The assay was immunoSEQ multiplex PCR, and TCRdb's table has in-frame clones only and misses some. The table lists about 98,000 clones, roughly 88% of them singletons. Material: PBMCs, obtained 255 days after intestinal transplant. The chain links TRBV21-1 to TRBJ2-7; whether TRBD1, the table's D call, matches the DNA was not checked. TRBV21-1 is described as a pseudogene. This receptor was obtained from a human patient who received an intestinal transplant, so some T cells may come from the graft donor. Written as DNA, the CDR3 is TGTGCCAGCAGCACCCAGGAGCAGTACTTC. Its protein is CASSTQEQYF.